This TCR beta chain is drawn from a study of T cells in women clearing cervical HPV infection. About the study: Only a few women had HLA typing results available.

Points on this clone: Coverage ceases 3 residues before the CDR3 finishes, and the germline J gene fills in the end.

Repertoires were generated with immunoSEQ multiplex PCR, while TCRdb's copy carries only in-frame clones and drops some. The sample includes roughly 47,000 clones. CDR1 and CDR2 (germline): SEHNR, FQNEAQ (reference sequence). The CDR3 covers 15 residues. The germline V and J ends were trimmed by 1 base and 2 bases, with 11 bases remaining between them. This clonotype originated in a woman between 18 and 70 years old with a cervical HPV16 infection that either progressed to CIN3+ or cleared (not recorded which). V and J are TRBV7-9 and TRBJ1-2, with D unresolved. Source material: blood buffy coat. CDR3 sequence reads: CASSLVGLSNYGYTF. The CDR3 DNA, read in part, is TGTGCCAGCAGCTTAGTTGGACTCTCGAACTATGGC.